This entry concerns a single TCR beta chain. This record comes from a study of blood T cell repertoires in COVID-19. The overall study: In each case, the material was cDNA or gDNA derived from T cells, B-cell-depleted T cells, or PBMCs.

Authors' analysis steps: How many nucleated cells were present was estimated from reference gene primer amplification. The table came from immunoSEQ multiplex PCR; TCRdb's copy has only in-frame clones and leaves some out. The V and J calls and clone size were taken over from that table, and D and trimming were inferred from the DNA. The sample records 400,000 to 550,000 clones, 70% to 90% being singletons. The CDR3 runs 19 residues. Germline V gene lookup returns CDR1 WSHSY and CDR2 SAAADI. With 0 bases removed from V and 3 bases from J, the gap between germline ends came to 20 bases. Individuals aged roughly 18 to 100 years were recruited from some 26 US areas. Participant-given clinical history determined each cohort assignment.

The sequence came from a woman in her late teens or twenties with acute COVID-19. Sequenced: PBMCs or T cells enriched from blood (not recorded which). The chain combines TRBV10-2 with TRBJ1-4; D may be TRBD1 (5 bases). Written as DNA, the CDR3 is TGCGCCAGCAGTGAGTCAAGTGGAGGGGATTCGTTGGCTAATGAAAAACTGTTTTTT. Amino acids: CASSESSGGDSLANEKLFF.